One and the same sample provided the 31 T cell receptor beta chains below, sequenced in a study of blood T cell repertoires in COVID-19. TCRdb's copy holds only in-frame clones and misses some; the assay was immunoSEQ multiplex PCR. The data contain over 25,000 clones, 70% to 90% of them seen just once; the ten biggest clones take up approximately 13%. The specimen was peripheral blood. These receptors were collected from a man between 65 and 85 years old with active COVID-19.

This clone was counted a single time. This rearrangement joins TRBV24-1 to TRBJ2-3; D is uncertain. V dropped 5 bases and J dropped 3 bases, with 11 bases sitting between them. The V gene's germline CDR1 is KGHDR and CDR2 SFDVKD. CDR3 length: 14 residues. CDR3 in DNA: TGTGCCACCAGTGCGCCCGGTCGGACAGATACGCAGTATTTT. Translating gives CATSAPGRTDTQYF.

The rearrangement uses TRBV5-1 and TRBJ2-1; 12 nucleotides match TRBD2. V was pared by 0 bases and J by 8 bases, with 6 bases of the junction left unmatched. Germline V lookup: CDR1 SGHRS, CDR2 YFSETQ. The CDR3 is 16 residues long. The CDR3 sequence is CASSLGTSGMGDEQFF. CDR3 bases: TGCGCCAGCAGCTTGGGGACTAGCGGGATGGGTGATGAGCAGTTCTTC.

The chain has TRBV6-1 and TRBJ1-2, with D hard to call. V was clipped by 2 bases and J by 7 bases, with 11 bases between them. The CDR3 spans 13 residues. Germline V lookup: CDR1 MNHNS, CDR2 SASEGT. The CDR3 nucleotides read TGTGCCAGCAGTGAACGACCAGAGGGTGGCTACACCTTC. Encoded protein: CASSERPEGGYTF.

The chain uses TRBV6-2 or TRBV6-3 and TRBJ2-7, with 9 bases fitting TRBD2. CDR3 size: 21 residues. Germline loops: CDR1 MNHEY, CDR2 SVGEGT. The V segment lost 0 bases and the J segment 2 bases; nucleotides outside the gene matches: 20. The CDR3 DNA follows: TGTGCCAGCAGTTACTCGAAGTTGTGGAGGGCTAGCGGGAAAAATCCCTACGAGCAGTACTTC. This sequence encodes CASSYSKLWRASGKNPYEQYF.

This clone appeared a single time. The V gene is TRBV6-1, the J gene TRBJ1-5; no clear D gene. V was clipped by 2 bases and J by 0 bases, with 8 bases between them. Germline loops: CDR1 MNHNS, CDR2 SASEGT. The CDR3 runs to 15 residues. The CDR3 sequence is CASSEYTVSNQPQHF. The CDR3 DNA sequence: TGTGCCAGCAGTGAATATACGGTTAGCAATCAGCCCCAGCATTTT.

The chain combines TRBV2 with TRBJ1-1; D uncertain. This CDR3 spans 14 amino acids. Trimming stripped 7 bases from V and 2 bases from J, with 14 bases between. From germline, CDR1 is SNHLY and CDR2 FYNNEI. The CDR3 DNA is TGTGCCAGCACCCGGGGAGGACCTAACACTGAAGCTTTCTTT. Amino acid sequence: CASTRGGPNTEAFF.

This chain connects TRBV28 to TRBJ2-2; possibly TRBD1 for D (5 bases). Germline V gives CDR1 MDHEN, CDR2 SYDVKM. V was cut by 2 bases and J by 4 bases, with 8 bases left in between. The CDR3 sequence is 14 residues long. The CDR3 nucleotides read TGTGCCAGCAGTTTAGACAGTACCACCGGGGAGCTGTTTTTT. Its translation: CASSLDSTTGELFF.

This clone was observed a handful of times. V is TRBV30 and J is TRBJ1-5; D remains unclear. The CDR3 extends over 13 amino acids. The V and J ends lost 5 bases and 0 bases respectively, with 8 bases between them. CDR1 and CDR2 from the germline V gene are GTSNPN and SVGIG (reference sequence). CDR3 sequence reads: CAWSEDSNQPQHF. As DNA, the CDR3 is TGTGCCTGGTCAGAGGATAGCAATCAGCCCCAGCATTTT. Full variable domain (rest looked up from reference TRBV30 and TRBJ1-5): SQTIHQWPATLVQPVGSPLSLECTVEGTSNPNLYWYRQAAGRGLQLLFYSVGIGQISSEVPQNLSASRPQDRQFILSSKKLLLSDSGFYLCAWSEDSNQPQHFGDGTRLSIL.

The chain is built from TRBV6-2 or TRBV6-3 and TRBJ1-2; D not resolved. The CDR3 is 13 residues long. Trimming took off 4 bases at V and 4 bases at J, with 10 bases between the two ends. CDR1 is MNHEY and CDR2 is SVGEGT in the germline V gene. The CDR3: CASSWTRGYGYTF. The CDR3 DNA follows: TGTGCCAGCAGTTGGACCCGGGGCTATGGCTACACCTTC.

This sequence joins TRBV15 and TRBJ2-2; 8 bases are a match to TRBD2. The length of the CDR3 is 12 residues. CDR1 is LNHNV and CDR2 is YYDKDF in the germline V gene (reference sequence). V lost 11 bases and J lost 5; bases outside the gene matches: 4. The CDR3 reads CAAREGTGELFF. The CDR3 nucleotides read TGTGCCGCCCGGGAGGGGACCGGGGAGCTGTTTTTT.

V and J are TRBV10-2 and TRBJ2-1; 7 positions agree with TRBD1. Germline trimming cut 6 bases from V and 6 bases from J; bases unmatched to any gene: 14. The CDR3 is made up of 16 amino acids. Per the germline V gene, CDR1 is WSHSY and CDR2 is SAAADI. The CDR3 loop reads CASRVPRQGLGNEQFF. The CDR3 nucleotides are TGCGCCAGCAGAGTCCCACGACAGGGTCTGGGCAATGAGCAGTTCTTC.

The rearrangement uses TRBV5-1 and TRBJ2-6, with D perhaps TRBD1 (5 bases). CDR1 and CDR2 from the germline V gene are SGHRS and YFSETQ. This CDR3 region has 17 residues. Trimming took off 1 base at V and 0 bases at J, with 11 bases between the two ends. The CDR3 nucleotides are TGCGCCAGCAGCTTGCAGAAAAGGGGCTCTGGGGCCAACGTCCTGACTTTC. Translated, it gives CASSLQKRGSGANVLTF.

The chain links TRBV12-2 to TRBJ2-7; TRBD2 is taken as the D call from the table, unchecked against the DNA. TRBV12-2 is designated a pseudogene. The CDR3 runs to 17 residues. The CDR3 sequence: CASRLEGTSGLIYEQYF. CDR3 sequence (DNA): TGTGCAAGTCGCTTAGAAGGGACTAGCGGGTTGATATACGAGCAGTACTTC.

This rearrangement joins TRBV18 to TRBJ2-3; D remains unclear. The CDR3 covers 13 residues. The germline V gene encodes CDR1 KGHSH and CDR2 LQKENI. V gave up 1 base and J gave up 3 bases, with 5 bases separating them. DNA of the CDR3: TGTGCCAGCTCACCACTAGCAACAGATACGCAGTATTTT. Its translation is CASSPLATDTQYF.

The chain combines TRBV7-2 with TRBJ2-1, with D unresolved. The germline CDR1 and CDR2 sequences are SGHTA and FQGNSA. V shed 2 bases and J shed 5 bases, with 7 bases lying between them. The CDR3 spans 13 residues. CDR3 nucleotides: TGTGCCAGCAGCTTAATATCAGACAATGAGCAGTTCTTC. Residues: CASSLISDNEQFF.

The chain employs TRBV28 and TRBJ2-1; 10 nucleotides agree with TRBD1. The J segment lost 7 bases and the V segment lost 8 bases, leaving 8 bases of the junction unmatched. This CDR3 region has 14 residues. CDR1 is MDHEN, CDR2 SYDVKM, per germline. CDR3 protein: CASSWTGGLNEQFF. DNA of the CDR3: TGTGCCAGCTCATGGACAGGGGGTTTAAATGAGCAGTTCTTC.

The chain couples TRBV5-5 to TRBJ1-1, with D tentatively TRBD1 (6 bases). The CDR3 extends over 15 amino acids. The germline V and J ends were trimmed by 2 bases and 1 base, with 12 bases remaining between them. Looked up from germline, CDR1 is SGHKS and CDR2 is YYEKEE (reference sequence). CDR3 coding DNA: TGTGCCAGCAGCTTAATCGGACAGAAGAACACTGAAGCTTTCTTT. This translates into CASSLIGQKNTEAFF.

The genes are TRBV3-1 (or the pseudogene TRBV3-2) and TRBJ1-1, with D tentatively TRBD1 (5 bases). CDR3 size: 15 residues. Trimming stripped 4 bases from V and 4 bases from J, with 16 bases between. Germline loops: CDR1 LGHDT, CDR2 YNNKEL (reference sequence). CDR3 bases: TGTGCCAGCAGCCGACCCTCGGGACTTACCACTGAAGCTTTCTTT. It is translated as CASSRPSGLTTEAFF.

The chain recombines TRBV18 with TRBJ2-5, with 8 bases that match TRBD1. Per the germline V gene, CDR1 is KGHSH and CDR2 is LQKENI. The CDR3 totals 16 residues. The V segment lost 3 bases and the J segment 5 bases; nucleotides outside the gene matches: 11. The CDR3 nucleotides read TGTGCCAGCTCACCTTTTGGGACAGGCCTTATGGAGACCCAGTACTTC. It yields the protein CASSPFGTGLMETQYF.

V gene TRBV10-2 combines with J gene TRBJ1-5; D remains unclear. V was clipped by 3 bases and J by 0 bases, with 3 bases between them. Germline-derived CDR1 and CDR2 are WSHSY and SAAADI. The CDR3 is 13 amino acids. The CDR3 nucleotides read TGCGCCAGCAGTGATAATAGCAATCAGCCCCAGCATTTT. Translated, it gives CASSDNSNQPQHF.

This chain uses TRBV28 with TRBJ2-7; 10 bases are shared with TRBD1. V dropped 3 bases and J dropped 6; count of bases not matched to a gene: 8. Germline V CDR1 and CDR2: MDHEN, SYDVKM. CDR3 length equals 15 residues. CDR3 sequence reads: CASSFLDRGHPEQYF. DNA for the CDR3: TGTGCCAGCAGTTTCTTAGACAGGGGGCATCCCGAGCAGTACTTC.

This rearrangement joins TRBV6-4 to TRBJ1-2; TRBD1 is a possible D gene (5 bases). Looked up from germline, CDR1 is MRHNA and CDR2 is SNTAGT. CDR3 size: 13 residues. V shed 5 bases and J shed 0 bases, with 7 bases lying between them. CDR3 residues: CASSQTANYGYTF. In DNA, the CDR3 is TGTGCCAGCAGTCAGACAGCTAACTATGGCTACACCTTC.

The gene calls are TRBV9 and TRBJ1-3; no reliable D call. CDR3 length equals 15 residues. Trimming stripped 4 bases from V and 4 bases from J, with 15 bases between. Germline CDR1 is SGDLS and CDR2 is YYNGEE. CDR3: CASSSPQSEGNTIYF. DNA for the CDR3: TGTGCCAGCAGCTCTCCCCAGTCCGAAGGAAACACCATATATTTT.

The V call is TRBV28, the J call TRBJ2-2; D perhaps matches TRBD1 (5 bases). CDR3 length equals 15 residues. Per the germline V gene, CDR1 is MDHEN and CDR2 is SYDVKM. V was clipped by 7 bases and J by 3 bases, with 15 bases between them. The CDR3 protein is CASMPPQGYTGELFF. CDR3 DNA sequence: TGTGCCAGCATGCCCCCCCAGGGTTACACCGGGGAGCTGTTTTTT. The whole variable domain, remainder taken from reference TRBV28 and TRBJ2-2, is DVKVTQSSRYLVKRTGEKVFLECVQDMDHENMFWYRQDPGLGLRLIYFSYDVKMKEKGDIPEGYSVSREKKERFSLILESASTNQTSMYLCASMPPQGYTGELFFGEGSRLTVL.

The chain recombines TRBV11-2 with TRBJ2-3; 9 nucleotides align to TRBD2. This CDR3 has 14 residues. Trimming removed 5 bases from V and 4 bases from J; junction bases left unmatched: 4. CDR1 is SGHAT, CDR2 FQNNGV, per germline. The DNA for the CDR3 is TGTGCCAGCAGCCCTCGGACTAGCGCAGATACGCAGTATTTT. It translates to CASSPRTSADTQYF.

The gene calls are TRBV2 and TRBJ2-3; D is unresolved. V dropped 8 bases and J dropped 0 bases, with 12 bases sitting between them. The CDR3 consists of 14 residues. Germline lookup yields CDR1 SNHLY and CDR2 FYNNEI. For the CDR3, the DNA is TGTGCCAGCGCTAGAGACCTTAGCACAGATACGCAGTATTTT. Protein: CASARDLSTDTQYF.

CDR3 nucleotide sequence: TGTGCTAGTGTTCCGGGACAGGGGTACAATGAGCAGTTCTTC. Translating it yields CASVPGQGYNEQFF. This chain uses TRBV12-5 with TRBJ2-1, with TRBD1 matching over 10 bases. Germline V gene lookup returns CDR1 LGHNT and CDR2 FRNRAP. The CDR3 consists of 14 residues. Losses at the gene ends were 7 bases for V and 4 bases for J; bases not matched to a gene: 4.

There are a few counts of this clone. The chain uses TRBV6-5 and TRBJ2-3, with 9 bases identical to TRBD2. V dropped 8 bases and J dropped 1; count of bases not matched to a gene: 7. Germline V lookup: CDR1 MNHEY, CDR2 SVGAGI. The CDR3 is 15 residues long. The CDR3 here is CASEAGGKGTDTQYF. The CDR3 DNA reads as TGTGCCAGCGAAGCGGGAGGTAAGGGCACAGATACGCAGTATTTT.

This clone was found a few times. The chain uses TRBV7-2 and TRBJ1-5; 10 bases align to TRBD1. Germline loops: CDR1 SGHTA, CDR2 FQGNSA. V was pared by 6 bases and J by 3 bases, with 5 bases of the junction left unmatched. The length of the CDR3 is 15 residues. The CDR3 coding sequence is TGTGCCAGCAGAGAGACAGGGGGCGTCAATCAGCCCCAGCATTTT. This gives the protein CASRETGGVNQPQHF. Using reference TRBV7-2 and TRBJ1-5 for the parts outside the CDR3, the full variable domain is GAGVSQSPSNKVTEKGKDVELRCDPISGHTALYWYRQSLGQGLEFLIYFQGNSAPDKSGLPSDRFSAERTGGSVSTLTIQRTQQEDSAVYLCASRETGGVNQPQHFGDGTRLSIL.

V and J are TRBV29-1 and TRBJ1-2; D remains unclear. Trimming pared 5 bases from V and 8 bases from J, leaving 12 bases between. Germline V CDR1 and CDR2: SQVTM, ANQGSEA. The CDR3 consists of 11 residues. The DNA for the CDR3 is TGCAGCGTTTTCGGTAGGGAGGGCTACACCTTC. It specifies CSVFGREGYTF.

The chain combines TRBV19 with TRBJ2-7, with 8 bases identical to TRBD1. The V and J ends lost 11 bases and 4 bases, in that order; junction bases with no gene match: 10. The CDR3 length is 13 residues. Germline CDR1 LNHDA, CDR2 SQIVND (reference sequence). The CDR3 reads CASSAGGGYEQYF. The CDR3, as DNA: TGTGCCTCGAGCGCAGGGGGCGGGTACGAGCAGTACTTC. The entire variable domain, with the rest obtained from reference TRBV19 and TRBJ2-7, is as follows: DGGITQSPKYLFRKEGQNVTLSCEQNLNHDAMYWYRQDPGQGLRLIYYSQIVNDFQKGDIAEGYSVSREKKESFPLTVTSAQKNPTAFYLCASSAGGGYEQYFGPGTRLTVT.